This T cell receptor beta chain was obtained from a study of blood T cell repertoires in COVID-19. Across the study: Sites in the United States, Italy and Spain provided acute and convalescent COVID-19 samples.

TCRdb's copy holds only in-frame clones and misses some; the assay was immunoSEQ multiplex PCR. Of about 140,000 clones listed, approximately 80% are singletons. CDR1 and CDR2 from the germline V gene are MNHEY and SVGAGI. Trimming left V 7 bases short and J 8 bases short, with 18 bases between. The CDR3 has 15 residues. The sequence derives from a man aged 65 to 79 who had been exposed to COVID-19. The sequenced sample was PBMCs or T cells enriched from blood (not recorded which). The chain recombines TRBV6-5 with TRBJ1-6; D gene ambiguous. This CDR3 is CASKEGGGDYSPLHF. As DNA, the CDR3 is TGTGCCAGCAAGGAAGGCGGAGGAGATTATTCACCCCTCCACTTT.